The clone carrying this T cell receptor (beta chain) was found many times. Authors of the study amplified TCR beta CDR3 regions from RNA transcripts. The HTBI primer set served for first-round RT-PCR of the TCR CDR3. TCRdb called the multiplex PCR reads again in MiXCR, with one record for every CDR3 protein. The sample records 500,000 or so distinct CDR3 sequences, 15% to 20% being singletons. This record comes from a study of T cells in Graves' hyperthyroidism and ophthalmopathy. Germline-derived CDR1 and CDR2 are MNHEY and SMNVEV (reference sequence). The CDR3 has 15 residues. The V end was cut by 5 bases, the J end by 9 bases, with 20 bases between.

This chain links TRBV27 with TRBJ2-1; tentatively, D is TRBD2 (6 bases). The TCR originated in a woman between 18 and 29 years old with Graves' ophthalmopathy. The sequencing input was blood. In DNA, the CDR3 is TGTGCCAGCAGTCCCCCGACTAGTGTAGGGATTGAGCAGTTCTTC. Translating gives CASSPPTSVGIEQFF.